This entry describes one T cell receptor (beta chain). The antigen remains undetermined. Peripheral blood samples of roughly 9.8 milliliters were drawn from each donor. These data belong to a study of blood T cells in healthy people across ages. Study details: T cells yielded about one barcoded beta molecule per two cells through template switching.

Study-wide points: Changes seen in expanded clonotypes were possibly confounded by donor CMV status left unknown. Long-lived donors carried more naive CD4+ cells and greater diversity than aged donors.

CDR3 length: 17 residues. The V gene end was trimmed by 1 base and the J gene end by 5 bases; junction bases not matched to a gene: 10. In germline, CDR1 is PRHDT, CDR2 FYEKMQ (reference sequence). With a J-beta primer mix and a sample-barcoded 5' primer, a second PCR ran roughly 7 to 11 cycles. TCRdb reprocessed the 5' RACE reads via MiXCR and lists one record per CDR3 protein. The sample records 1.8 million or so distinct CDR3 sequences, 30% to 40% being singletons. The sample consisted of blood. The chain links TRBV13 to TRBJ2-3; 9 bases are shared with TRBD1. The sequence was collected from a human donor in good health. The CDR3: CASSLVHRDRVEDTQYF. CDR3 coding DNA: TGTGCCAGCAGCTTAGTACACCGGGACAGGGTTGAAGATACGCAGTATTTT.